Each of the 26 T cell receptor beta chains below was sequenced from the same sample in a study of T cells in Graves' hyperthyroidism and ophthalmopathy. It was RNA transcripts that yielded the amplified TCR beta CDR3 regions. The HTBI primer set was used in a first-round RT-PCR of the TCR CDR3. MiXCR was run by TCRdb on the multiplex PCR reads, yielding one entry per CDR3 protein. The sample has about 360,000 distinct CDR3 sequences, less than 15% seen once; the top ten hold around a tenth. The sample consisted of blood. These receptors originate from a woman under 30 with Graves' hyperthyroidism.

The CDR3 loop reads CASSGLQNTGELFF. Written as DNA, the CDR3 is TGCGCCAGCAGCGGGCTACAGAACACCGGGGAGCTGTTTTTT. The chain is built from TRBV5-1 and TRBJ2-2; D gene unclear. Between the trimmed V and J ends, which lost 4 bases and 1 base, there was a span of 8 bases. CDR3 length: 14 amino acids. Germline loops: CDR1 SGHRS, CDR2 YFSETQ.

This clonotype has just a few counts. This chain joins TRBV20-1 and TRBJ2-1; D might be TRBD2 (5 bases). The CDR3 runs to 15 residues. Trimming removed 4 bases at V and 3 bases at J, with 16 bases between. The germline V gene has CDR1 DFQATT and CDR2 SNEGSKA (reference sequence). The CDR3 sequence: CSAKRETGRYNEQFF. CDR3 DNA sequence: TGCAGTGCTAAAAGGGAGACGGGCCGCTACAATGAGCAGTTCTTC.

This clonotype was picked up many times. CDR3 DNA sequence: TGTGCCAGCAGCTCAGATAACACTGAAGCTTTCTTT. It translates to CASSSDNTEAFF. The rearrangement links TRBV9 to TRBJ1-1, with D uncertain. V dropped 4 bases and J dropped 2 bases, with 6 bases sitting between them. CDR1 and CDR2 from the germline V gene are SGDLS and YYNGEE. The CDR3 runs to 12 residues. The variable domain in full, completed from reference TRBV9 and TRBJ1-1, reads DSGVTQTPKHLITATGQRVTLRCSPRSGDLSVYWYQQSLDQGLQFLIQYYNGEERAKGNILERFSAQQFPDLHSELNLSSLELGDSALYFCASSSDNTEAFFGQGTRLTVV.

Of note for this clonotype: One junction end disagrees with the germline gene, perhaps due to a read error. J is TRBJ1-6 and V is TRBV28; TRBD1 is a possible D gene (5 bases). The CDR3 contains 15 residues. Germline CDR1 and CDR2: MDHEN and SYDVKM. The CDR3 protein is CASSSSRVPNSPLYF. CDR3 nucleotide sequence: TGTGCCAGCAGTTCGAGCAGGGTCCCCAATTCACCCCTCTACTTT.

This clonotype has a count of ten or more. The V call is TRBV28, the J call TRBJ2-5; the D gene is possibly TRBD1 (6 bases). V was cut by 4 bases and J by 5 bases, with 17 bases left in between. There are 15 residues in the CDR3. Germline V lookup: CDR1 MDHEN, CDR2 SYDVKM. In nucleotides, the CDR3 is TGTGCCAGCAGTTCCAATCAGGGGTTTGCGGAGACCCAGTACTTC. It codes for CASSSNQGFAETQYF. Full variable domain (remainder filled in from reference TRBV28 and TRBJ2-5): DVKVTQSSRYLVKRTGEKVFLECVQDMDHENMFWYRQDPGLGLRLIYFSYDVKMKEKGDIPEGYSVSREKKERFSLILESASTNQTSMYLCASSSNQGFAETQYFGPGTRLLVL.

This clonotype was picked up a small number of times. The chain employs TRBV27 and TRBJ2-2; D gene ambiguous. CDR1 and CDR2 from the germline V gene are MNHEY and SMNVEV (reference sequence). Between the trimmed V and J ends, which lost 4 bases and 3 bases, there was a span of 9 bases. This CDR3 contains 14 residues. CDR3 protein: CASSYGSYTGELFF. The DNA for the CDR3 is TGTGCCAGCAGTTATGGCAGTTACACCGGGGAGCTGTTTTTT.

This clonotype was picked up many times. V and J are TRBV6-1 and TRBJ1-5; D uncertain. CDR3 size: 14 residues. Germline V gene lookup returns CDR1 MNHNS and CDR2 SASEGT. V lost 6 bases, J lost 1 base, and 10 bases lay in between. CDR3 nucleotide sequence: TGTGCCAGCAGCTCAGCCGGCAGCAATCAGCCCCAGCATTTT. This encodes CASSSAGSNQPQHF.

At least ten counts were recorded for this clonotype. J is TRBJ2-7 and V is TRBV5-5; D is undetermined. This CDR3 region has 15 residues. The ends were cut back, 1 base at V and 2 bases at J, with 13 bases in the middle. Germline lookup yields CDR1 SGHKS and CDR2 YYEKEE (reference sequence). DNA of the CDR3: TGTGCCAGCAGCTTGAGTTTGACGGAGACCTACGAGCAGTACTTC. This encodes CASSLSLTETYEQYF.

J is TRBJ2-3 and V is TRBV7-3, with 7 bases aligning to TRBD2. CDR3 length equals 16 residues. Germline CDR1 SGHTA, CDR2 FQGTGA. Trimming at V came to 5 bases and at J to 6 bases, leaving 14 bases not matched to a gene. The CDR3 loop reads CASSPLGASGRDTQYF. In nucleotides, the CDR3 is TGTGCCAGCAGCCCACTTGGGGCTAGCGGCCGGGATACGCAGTATTTT.

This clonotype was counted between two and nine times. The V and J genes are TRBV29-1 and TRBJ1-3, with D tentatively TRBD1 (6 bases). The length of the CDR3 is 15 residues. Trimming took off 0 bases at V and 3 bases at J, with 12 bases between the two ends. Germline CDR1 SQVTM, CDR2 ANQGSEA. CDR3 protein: CSVEDNRVFGNTIYF. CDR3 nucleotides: TGCAGCGTTGAAGATAACAGGGTATTTGGAAACACCATATATTTT.

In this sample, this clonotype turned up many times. CDR3 loop: CASSLRGSEQYF. The DNA for the CDR3 is TGTGCCAGCAGTTTGAGGGGCAGCGAGCAGTACTTC. The V and J genes are TRBV28 and TRBJ2-7; D is possibly TRBD1 or TRBD2 (5 bases each). V lost 3 bases, J lost 6 bases, and 9 bases lay in between. This CDR3 is built from 12 residues. The V gene's germline CDR1 is MDHEN and CDR2 SYDVKM. The complete variable domain, with remaining parts taken from reference TRBV28 and TRBJ2-7, reads DVKVTQSSRYLVKRTGEKVFLECVQDMDHENMFWYRQDPGLGLRLIYFSYDVKMKEKGDIPEGYSVSREKKERFSLILESASTNQTSMYLCASSLRGSEQYFGPGTRLTVT.

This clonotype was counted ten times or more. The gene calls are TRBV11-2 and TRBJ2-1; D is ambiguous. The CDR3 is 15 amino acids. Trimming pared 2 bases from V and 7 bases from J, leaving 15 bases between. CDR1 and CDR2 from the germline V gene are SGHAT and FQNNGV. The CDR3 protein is CASSLPAPRWNEQFF. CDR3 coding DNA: TGTGCCAGCAGCTTACCGGCCCCCCGCTGGAATGAGCAGTTCTTC.

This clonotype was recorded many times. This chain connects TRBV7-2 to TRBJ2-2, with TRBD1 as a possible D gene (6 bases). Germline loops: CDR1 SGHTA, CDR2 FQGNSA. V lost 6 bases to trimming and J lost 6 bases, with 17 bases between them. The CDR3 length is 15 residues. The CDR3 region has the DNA TGTGCCAGCAGTCGAGTCGCGAAGGGGGCCGGGGAGCTGTTTTTT. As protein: CASSRVAKGAGELFF.

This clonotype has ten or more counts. This chain's CDR3 is CASSLPGTRPPRETQYF. CDR3 sequence (DNA): TGTGCCAGCAGTCTACCAGGGACTCGCCCCCCACGGGAGACCCAGTACTTC. The rearrangement links TRBV28 to TRBJ2-5, with TRBD2 as a possible D gene (6 bases). This CDR3 has 17 amino acids. The V gene's germline CDR1 is MDHEN and CDR2 SYDVKM. With 5 bases removed from V and 5 bases from J, the gap between germline ends came to 24 bases.

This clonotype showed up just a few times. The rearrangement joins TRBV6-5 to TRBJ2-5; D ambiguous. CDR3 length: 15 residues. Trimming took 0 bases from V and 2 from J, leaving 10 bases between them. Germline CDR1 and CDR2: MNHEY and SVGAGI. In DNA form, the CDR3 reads TGTGCCAGCAGTTACTCGATTGCAGAGCAAGAGACCCAGTACTTC. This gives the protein CASSYSIAEQETQYF.

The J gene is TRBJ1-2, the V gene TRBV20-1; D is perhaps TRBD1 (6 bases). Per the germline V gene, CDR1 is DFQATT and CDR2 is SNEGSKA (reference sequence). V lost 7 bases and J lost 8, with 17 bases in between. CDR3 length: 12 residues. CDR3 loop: CSGPEGTKGYTF. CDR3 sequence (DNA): TGCAGTGGCCCGGAGGGGACAAAGGGCTACACCTTC.

This chain's CDR3 is CATLGGTQYF. The CDR3 DNA is TGTGCCACCCTAGGGGGGACCCAGTACTTC. The chain has TRBV6-2 or TRBV6-3 and TRBJ2-5; maybe TRBD1 (6 bases). Germline assignment: CDR1 MNHEY and CDR2 SVGEGT. V was shortened by 10 bases and J by 7 bases, with 10 bases between the two germline ends. This CDR3 has 10 amino acids.

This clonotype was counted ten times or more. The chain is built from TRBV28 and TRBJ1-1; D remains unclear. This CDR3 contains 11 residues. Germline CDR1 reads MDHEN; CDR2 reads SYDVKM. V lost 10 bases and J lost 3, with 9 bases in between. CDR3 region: CATIVYTEAFF. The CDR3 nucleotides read TGTGCCACCATAGTTTACACTGAAGCTTTCTTT.

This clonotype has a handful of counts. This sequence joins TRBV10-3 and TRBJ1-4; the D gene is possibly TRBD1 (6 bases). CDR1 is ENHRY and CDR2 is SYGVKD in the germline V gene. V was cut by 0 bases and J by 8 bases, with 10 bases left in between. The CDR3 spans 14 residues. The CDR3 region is CAISESQGWEKLFF. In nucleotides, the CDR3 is TGTGCCATCAGTGAGTCCCAGGGGTGGGAAAAACTGTTTTTT.

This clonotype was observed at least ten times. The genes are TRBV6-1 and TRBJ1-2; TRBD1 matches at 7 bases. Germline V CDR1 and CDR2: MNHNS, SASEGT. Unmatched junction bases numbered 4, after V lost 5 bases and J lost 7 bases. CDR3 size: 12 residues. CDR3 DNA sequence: TGTGCCAGCAGTTTAGACAGGGCTGGCTACACCTTC. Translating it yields CASSLDRAGYTF.

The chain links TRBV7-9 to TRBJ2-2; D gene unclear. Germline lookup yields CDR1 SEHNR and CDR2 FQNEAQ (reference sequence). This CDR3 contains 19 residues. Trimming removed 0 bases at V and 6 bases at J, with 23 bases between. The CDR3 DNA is TGTGCCAGCAGCTTAGCTAGAGTCGGAGATGGTCGAGATGCCGGGGAGCTGTTTTTT. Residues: CASSLARVGDGRDAGELFF.

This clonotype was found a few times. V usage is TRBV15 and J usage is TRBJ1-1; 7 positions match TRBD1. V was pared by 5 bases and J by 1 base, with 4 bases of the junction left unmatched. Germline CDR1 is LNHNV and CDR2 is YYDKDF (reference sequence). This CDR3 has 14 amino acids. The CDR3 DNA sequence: TGTGCCACCAGCTGGACAGGAGAGAACACTGAAGCTTTCTTT. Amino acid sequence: CATSWTGENTEAFF.

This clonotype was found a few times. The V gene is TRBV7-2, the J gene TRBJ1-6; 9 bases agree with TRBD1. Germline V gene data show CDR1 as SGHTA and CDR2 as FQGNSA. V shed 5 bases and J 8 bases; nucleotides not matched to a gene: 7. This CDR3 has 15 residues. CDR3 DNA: TGTGCCAGCAGCCCCGGGACAGGGCAATATTCACCCCTCCACTTT. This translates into CASSPGTGQYSPLHF.

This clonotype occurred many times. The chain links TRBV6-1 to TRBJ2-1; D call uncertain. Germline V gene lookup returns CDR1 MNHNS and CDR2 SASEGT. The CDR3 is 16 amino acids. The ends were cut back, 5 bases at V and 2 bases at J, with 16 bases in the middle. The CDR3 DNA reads TGTGCCAGCAGTCCCTACCGTTACGACCCCTACAATGAGCAGTTCTTC. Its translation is CASSPYRYDPYNEQFF.

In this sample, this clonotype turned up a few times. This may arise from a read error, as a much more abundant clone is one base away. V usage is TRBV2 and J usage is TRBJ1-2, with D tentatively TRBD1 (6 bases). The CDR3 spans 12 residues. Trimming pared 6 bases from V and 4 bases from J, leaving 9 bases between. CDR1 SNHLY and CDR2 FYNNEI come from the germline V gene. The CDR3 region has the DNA TGTGCCAGCAGCGGACAGTCCTATGGCTACACCTTC. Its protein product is CASSGQSYGYTF.

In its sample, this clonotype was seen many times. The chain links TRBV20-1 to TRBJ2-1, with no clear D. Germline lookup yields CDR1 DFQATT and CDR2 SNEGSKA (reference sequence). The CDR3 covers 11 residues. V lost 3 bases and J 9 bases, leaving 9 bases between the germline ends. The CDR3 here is CSASWLSEQFF. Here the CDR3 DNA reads TGCAGTGCTAGTTGGTTATCTGAGCAGTTCTTC.